The clone carrying this T cell receptor (beta chain) was counted a few times. This sample stems from a study of T-cell reconstitution after alpha-beta-depleted transplantation in children. It was with unique molecular identifiers that the TCRbeta library was prepared. TCRdb analysed the PCR reads with MiXCR anew, one entry per CDR3 protein. This sample carries roughly 590,000 distinct CDR3 sequences, roughly 17% of them seen once, and the ten largest clones take around 0.96%. This CDR3 is built from 14 residues. The V gene's germline CDR1 is MGHRA and CDR2 YSYEKL. V lost 3 bases and J lost 4, with 9 bases in between.

This TCR came from a human donor who donated a stem cell graft to a child with acute myeloid leukemia. Sequences were derived from PBMCs from the stem cell graft donor, sampled from the stem cell graft. The rearrangement uses TRBV4-1 and TRBJ2-2; possibly TRBD1 for D (6 bases). CDR3 in DNA: TGCGCCAGCAGCCATTACAGGGCCACCGGGGAGCTGTTTTTT. This gives the protein CASSHYRATGELFF.